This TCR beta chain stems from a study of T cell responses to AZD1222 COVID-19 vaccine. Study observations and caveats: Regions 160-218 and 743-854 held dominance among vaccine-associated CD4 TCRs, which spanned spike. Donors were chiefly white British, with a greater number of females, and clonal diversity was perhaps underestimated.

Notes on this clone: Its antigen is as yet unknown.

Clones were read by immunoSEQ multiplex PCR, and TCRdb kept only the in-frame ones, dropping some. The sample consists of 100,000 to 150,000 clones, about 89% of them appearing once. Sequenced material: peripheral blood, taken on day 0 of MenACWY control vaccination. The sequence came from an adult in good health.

CDR3 coding DNA: TGCGCCAGCAGCCAGGGGGCGCCGAACGAGCAGTACTTC. Protein sequence: CASSQGAPNEQYF. The chain recombines TRBV5-1 with TRBJ2-7; 8 bases are a match to TRBD1. The germline V gene encodes CDR1 SGHRS and CDR2 YFSETQ. The V segment lost 4 bases and the J segment 5 bases; nucleotides outside the gene matches: 5. The CDR3 has 13 amino acids.